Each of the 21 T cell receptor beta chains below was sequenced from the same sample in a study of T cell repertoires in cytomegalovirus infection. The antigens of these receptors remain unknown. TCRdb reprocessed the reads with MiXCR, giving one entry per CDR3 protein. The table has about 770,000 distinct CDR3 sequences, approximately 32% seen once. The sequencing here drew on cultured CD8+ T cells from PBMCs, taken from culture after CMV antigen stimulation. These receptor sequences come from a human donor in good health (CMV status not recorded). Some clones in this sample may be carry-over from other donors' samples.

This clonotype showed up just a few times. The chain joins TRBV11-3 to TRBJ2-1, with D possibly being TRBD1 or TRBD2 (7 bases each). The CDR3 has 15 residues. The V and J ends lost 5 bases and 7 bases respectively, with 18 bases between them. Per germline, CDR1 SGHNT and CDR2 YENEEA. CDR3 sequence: CASSIRGGFWNEQFF. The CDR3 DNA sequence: TGTGCCAGCAGCATCAGGGGGGGGTTTTGGAATGAGCAGTTCTTC.

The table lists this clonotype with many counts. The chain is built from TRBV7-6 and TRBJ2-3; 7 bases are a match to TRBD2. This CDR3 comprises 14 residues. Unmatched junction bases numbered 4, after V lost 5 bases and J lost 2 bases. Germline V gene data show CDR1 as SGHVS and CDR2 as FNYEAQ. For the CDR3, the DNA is TGTGCCAGCAGCGCAGCGGGGTTCACAGATACGCAGTATTTT. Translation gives CASSAAGFTDTQYF.

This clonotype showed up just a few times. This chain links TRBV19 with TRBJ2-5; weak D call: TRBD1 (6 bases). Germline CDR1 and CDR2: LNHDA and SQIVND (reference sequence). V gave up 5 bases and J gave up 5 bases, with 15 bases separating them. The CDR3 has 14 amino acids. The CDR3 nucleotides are TGTGCCAGTAGTTGGACAGCTAATGGGGAGACCCAGTACTTC. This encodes CASSWTANGETQYF. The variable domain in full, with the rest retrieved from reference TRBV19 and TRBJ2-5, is DGGITQSPKYLFRKEGQNVTLSCEQNLNHDAMYWYRQDPGQGLRLIYYSQIVNDFQKGDIAEGYSVSREKKESFPLTVTSAQKNPTAFYLCASSWTANGETQYFGPGTRLLVL.

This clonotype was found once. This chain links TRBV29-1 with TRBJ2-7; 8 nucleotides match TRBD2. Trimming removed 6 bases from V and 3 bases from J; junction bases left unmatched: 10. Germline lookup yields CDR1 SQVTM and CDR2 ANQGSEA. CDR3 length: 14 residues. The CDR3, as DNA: TGCAGCGTCGCAGGGACTAGGGGGGGCTACGAGCAGTACTTC. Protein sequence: CSVAGTRGGYEQYF.

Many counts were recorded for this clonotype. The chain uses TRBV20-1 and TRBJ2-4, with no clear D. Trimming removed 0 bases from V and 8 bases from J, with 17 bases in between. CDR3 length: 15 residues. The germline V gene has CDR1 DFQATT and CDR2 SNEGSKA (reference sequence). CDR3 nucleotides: TGCAGTGCTAGAGATCACGGCCAGGTCTTTGACATTCAGTACTTC. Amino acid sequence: CSARDHGQVFDIQYF.

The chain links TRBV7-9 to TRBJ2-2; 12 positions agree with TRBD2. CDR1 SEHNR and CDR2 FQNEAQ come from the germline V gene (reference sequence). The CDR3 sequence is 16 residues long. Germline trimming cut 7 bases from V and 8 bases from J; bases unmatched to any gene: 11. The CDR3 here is CASTSGTSGPRGELFF. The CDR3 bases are TGTGCCAGCACCTCCGGGACTAGCGGGCCAAGGGGGGAGCTGTTTTTT.

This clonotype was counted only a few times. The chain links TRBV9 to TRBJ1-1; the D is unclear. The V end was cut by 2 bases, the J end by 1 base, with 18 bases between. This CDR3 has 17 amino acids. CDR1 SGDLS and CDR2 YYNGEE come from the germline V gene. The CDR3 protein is CASSVPRLGGKNTEAFF. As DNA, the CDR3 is TGTGCCAGCAGCGTCCCCAGGTTAGGTGGGAAGAACACTGAAGCTTTCTTT.

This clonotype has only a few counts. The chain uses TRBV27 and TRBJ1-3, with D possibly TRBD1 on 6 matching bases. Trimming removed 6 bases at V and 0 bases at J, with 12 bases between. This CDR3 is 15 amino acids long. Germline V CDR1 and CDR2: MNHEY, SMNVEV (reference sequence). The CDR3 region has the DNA TGTGCCAGCAGAGCGGACAGCAACTCTGGAAACACCATATATTTT. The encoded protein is CASRADSNSGNTIYF.

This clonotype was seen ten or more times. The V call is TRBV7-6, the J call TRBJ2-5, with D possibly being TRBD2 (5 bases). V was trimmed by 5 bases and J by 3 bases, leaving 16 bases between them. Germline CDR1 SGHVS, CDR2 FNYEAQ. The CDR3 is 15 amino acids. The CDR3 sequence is CASSPLRSGKETQYF. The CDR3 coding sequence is TGTGCCAGCAGCCCTCTAAGGTCGGGAAAAGAGACCCAGTACTTC.

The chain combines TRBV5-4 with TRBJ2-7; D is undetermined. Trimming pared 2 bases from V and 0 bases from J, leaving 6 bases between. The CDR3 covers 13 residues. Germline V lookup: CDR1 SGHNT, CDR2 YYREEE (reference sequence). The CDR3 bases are TGTGCCAGCAGCTTTGCTAGCTCCTACGAGCAGTACTTC. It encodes CASSFASSYEQYF.

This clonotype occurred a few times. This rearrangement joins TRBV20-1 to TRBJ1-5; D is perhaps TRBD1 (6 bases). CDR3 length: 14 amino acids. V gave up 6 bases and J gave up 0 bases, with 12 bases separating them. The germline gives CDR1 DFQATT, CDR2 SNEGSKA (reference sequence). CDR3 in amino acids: CSAKTGYSNQPQHF. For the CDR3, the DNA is TGCAGTGCAAAAACAGGGTATAGCAATCAGCCCCAGCATTTT.

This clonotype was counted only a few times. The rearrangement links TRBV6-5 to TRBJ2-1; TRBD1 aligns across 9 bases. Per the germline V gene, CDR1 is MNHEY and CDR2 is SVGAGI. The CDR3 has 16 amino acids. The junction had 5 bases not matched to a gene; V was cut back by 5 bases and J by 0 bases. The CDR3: CASSATGGSSYNEQFF. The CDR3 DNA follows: TGTGCCAGCAGTGCGACAGGGGGGAGCTCCTACAATGAGCAGTTCTTC.

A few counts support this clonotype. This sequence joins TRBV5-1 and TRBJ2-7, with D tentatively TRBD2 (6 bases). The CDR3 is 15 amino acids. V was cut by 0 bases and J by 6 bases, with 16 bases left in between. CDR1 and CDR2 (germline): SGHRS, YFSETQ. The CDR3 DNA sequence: TGCGCCAGCAGCTTGGGCCAGGGAGGATCGAGCGAGCAGTACTTC. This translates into CASSLGQGGSSEQYF.

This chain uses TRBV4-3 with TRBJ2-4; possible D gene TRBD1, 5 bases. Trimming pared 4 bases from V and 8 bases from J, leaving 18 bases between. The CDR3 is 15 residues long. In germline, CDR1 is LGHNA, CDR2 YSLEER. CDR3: CASSLTARGMDIQYF. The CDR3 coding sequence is TGCGCCAGCAGCCTGACAGCCCGTGGGATGGACATTCAGTACTTC.

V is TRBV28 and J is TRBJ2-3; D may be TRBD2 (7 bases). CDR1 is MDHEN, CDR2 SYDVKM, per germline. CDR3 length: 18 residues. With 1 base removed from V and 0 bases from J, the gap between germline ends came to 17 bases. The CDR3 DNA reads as TGTGCCAGCAGTTTATTAGGGGGGGGCCGTTTTAGCACAGATACGCAGTATTTT. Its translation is CASSLLGGGRFSTDTQYF. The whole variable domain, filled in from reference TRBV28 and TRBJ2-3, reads DVKVTQSSRYLVKRTGEKVFLECVQDMDHENMFWYRQDPGLGLRLIYFSYDVKMKEKGDIPEGYSVSREKKERFSLILESASTNQTSMYLCASSLLGGGRFSTDTQYFGPGTRLTVL.

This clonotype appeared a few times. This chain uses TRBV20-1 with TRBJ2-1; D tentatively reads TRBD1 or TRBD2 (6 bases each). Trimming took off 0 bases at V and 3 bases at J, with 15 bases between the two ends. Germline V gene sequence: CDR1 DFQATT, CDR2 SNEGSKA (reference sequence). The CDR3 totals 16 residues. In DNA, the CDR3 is TGCAGTGCTAGAGATCTAGGGGGGACCCTCTACAATGAGCAGTTCTTC. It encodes CSARDLGGTLYNEQFF.

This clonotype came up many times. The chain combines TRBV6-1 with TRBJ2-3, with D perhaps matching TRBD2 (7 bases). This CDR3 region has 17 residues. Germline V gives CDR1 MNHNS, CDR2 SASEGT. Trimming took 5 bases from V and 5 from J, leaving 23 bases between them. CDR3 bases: TGTGCCAGCAGTACCCCAAGGAGGGGGGGGCCTGGAGATACGCAGTATTTT. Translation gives CASSTPRRGGPGDTQYF.

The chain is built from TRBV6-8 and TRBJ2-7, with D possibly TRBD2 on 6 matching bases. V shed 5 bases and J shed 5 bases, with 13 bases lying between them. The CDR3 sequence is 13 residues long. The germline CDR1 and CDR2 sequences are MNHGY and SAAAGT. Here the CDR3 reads CASSPLTGDEQYV. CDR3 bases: TGTGCCAGCAGTCCCCTAACGGGGGACGAGCAGTACGTC.

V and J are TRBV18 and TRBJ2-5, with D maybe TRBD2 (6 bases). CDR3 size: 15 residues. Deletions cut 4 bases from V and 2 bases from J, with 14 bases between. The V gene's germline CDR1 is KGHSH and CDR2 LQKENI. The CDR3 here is CASSRPGLTQETQYF. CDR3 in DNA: TGTGCCAGCTCACGGCCGGGACTGACACAAGAGACCCAGTACTTC. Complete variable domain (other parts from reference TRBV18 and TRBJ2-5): NAGVMQNPRHLVRRRGQEARLRCSPMKGHSHVYWYRQLPEEGLKFMVYLQKENIIDESGMPKERFSAEFPKEGPSILRIQQVVRGDSAAYFCASSRPGLTQETQYFGPGTRLLVL.

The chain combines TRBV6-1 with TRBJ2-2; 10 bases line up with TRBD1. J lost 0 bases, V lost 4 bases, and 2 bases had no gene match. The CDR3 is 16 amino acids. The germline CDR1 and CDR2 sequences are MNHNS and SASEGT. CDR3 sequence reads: CASSGGTGANTGELFF. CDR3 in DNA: TGTGCCAGCAGTGGAGGGACAGGGGCGAACACCGGGGAGCTGTTTTTT.

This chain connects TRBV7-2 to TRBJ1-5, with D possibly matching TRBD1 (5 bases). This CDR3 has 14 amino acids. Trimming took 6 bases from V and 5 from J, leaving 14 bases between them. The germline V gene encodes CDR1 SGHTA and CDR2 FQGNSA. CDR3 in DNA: TGTGCCAGCAGTCGGGACGTCGGTTATCAGCCCCAGCATTTT. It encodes CASSRDVGYQPQHF. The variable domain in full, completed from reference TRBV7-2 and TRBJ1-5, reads GAGVSQSPSNKVTEKGKDVELRCDPISGHTALYWYRQSLGQGLEFLIYFQGNSAPDKSGLPSDRFSAERTGGSVSTLTIQRTQQEDSAVYLCASSRDVGYQPQHFGDGTRLSIL.